This T cell receptor (beta chain) is from a study of monozygotic twins with inflammatory bowel disease. Study-level findings and limits: Differing immunosuppressive treatments may have added variability to patient repertoires. The data did not back a single strong IBD-associated clonotype or signal.

To note about this clonotype: Antigen specificity is unknown.

Germline V gene lookup returns CDR1 SGHRS and CDR2 YFSETQ. The CDR3 has 15 residues. Two rounds of nested PCR, of roughly 17 and 9 cycles, were run on TCRalpha and TCRbeta cDNA. TCRdb reprocessed the 5' RACE reads and keeps a single row for each CDR3 protein, giving no DNA. The specimen's table records approximately 330,000 distinct CDR3 sequences. The sequenced material came from blood. The source of this sequence is a human donor with ulcerative colitis or Crohn's disease, or a healthy co-twin of an affected twin (not recorded which). V and J are TRBV5-1 and TRBJ2-3; TCRdb reports TRBD2, a call that lacks DNA to check it against. CDR3 loop: CASSLAAGHTDTQYF.